The TCR beta chain under discussion was sequenced for a study of CD8+CD57+ T cells in acquired aplastic anemia. Study in general: Each DNA sample taken from sorted CD4+ and CD8+ cells came to 2.5 to 4 ug on average. On average, healthy donors gave 9 million to 11 million reads for CD4+ cells. Findings of the study overall: CD8+ Simpson's diversity in patients was not significantly different from that in controls. Patients had roughly 29 CD8+ CDR3 sequences in common with controls (the shared set).

TCR beta VDJ and CDR3 profiling used genomic DNA as template. TCRdb reprocessed the reads via MiXCR and lists one record per CDR3 protein. The sample yields 40,000 to 45,000 distinct CDR3 sequences, 68% seen once. This clonotype turned up a few times. Its specificity is unknown. Per the germline V gene, CDR1 is LNHNV and CDR2 is YYDKDF (reference sequence). This CDR3 region has 14 residues. The ends were cut back, 4 bases at V and 1 base at J, with 10 bases in the middle. The sequencing input was sorted CD4+, CD8+, or CD8+CD57+ T cells (not recorded which) from PBMCs. This receptor was obtained from a human donor in good health, serving as a control. The rearrangement uses TRBV15 and TRBJ2-5; a possible D gene is TRBD2 (5 bases). For the CDR3, the DNA is TGTGCCACCAGCAATGGAGCGGCCCAAGAGACCCAGTACTTC. This encodes CATSNGAAQETQYF. Drawing the rest from reference TRBV15 and TRBJ2-5, the complete variable domain is DAMVIQNPRYQVTQFGKPVTLSCSQTLNHNVMYWYQQKSSQAPKLLFHYYDKDFNNEADTPDNFQSRRPNTSFCFLDIRSPGLGDTAMYLCATSNGAAQETQYFGPGTRLLVL.